Following are 20 T cell receptor beta chains from one sample sequenced in a study of control samples from healthy donors and cancer patients. Sequencing was performed with immunoSEQ multiplex PCR; in TCRdb, only in-frame clones are kept and a portion is missing. Of approximately 100,000 clones listed, 92% are singletons. The sequenced sample consisted of blood. All receptors derive from a human donor in good health. The donor label of this sample is uncertain.

This chain joins TRBV5-1 and TRBJ2-5; 7 bases are a match to TRBD1. The germline gives CDR1 SGHRS, CDR2 YFSETQ. This CDR3 region has 16 residues. V shed 4 bases and J 1 base; nucleotides not matched to a gene: 10. CDR3 nucleotides: TGCGCCAGCAGCCTTCTCCGCCGGGACAGCCAAGAGACCCAGTACTTC. Its translation: CASSLLRRDSQETQYF.

This chain connects TRBV30 to TRBJ1-6, with 11 positions matching TRBD1. The CDR3 has 13 residues. V lost 8 bases to trimming and J lost 8 bases; unmatched junction nucleotides: 5. The germline CDR1 and CDR2 sequences are GTSNPN and SVGIG (reference sequence). The chain's CDR3 is CALGTGGHSPLHF. The CDR3 DNA reads as TGTGCCCTAGGGACAGGGGGACATTCACCCCTCCACTTT. The full variable domain, completed using reference TRBV30 and TRBJ1-6, is SQTIHQWPATLVQPVGSPLSLECTVEGTSNPNLYWYRQAAGRGLQLLFYSVGIGQISSEVPQNLSASRPQDRQFILSSKKLLLSDSGFYLCALGTGGHSPLHFGNGTRLTVT.

The chain is built from TRBV19 and TRBJ1-5; D is undetermined. The germline CDR1 and CDR2 sequences are LNHDA and SQIVND (reference sequence). This CDR3 is 14 amino acids long. Trimming stripped 2 bases from V and 7 bases from J, with 12 bases between. The chain's CDR3 is CASSISGVGQPQHF. CDR3 DNA sequence: TGTGCCAGTAGTATATCCGGGGTAGGGCAGCCCCAGCATTTT.

The chain links TRBV28 to TRBJ1-4; D is unresolved. CDR1 is MDHEN, CDR2 SYDVKM, per germline. The length of the CDR3 is 16 residues. V was shortened by 3 bases and J by 5 bases, with 16 bases between the two germline ends. The CDR3 sequence is CASSLEAATGNEKLFF. The CDR3, as DNA: TGTGCCAGCAGTTTGGAAGCCGCGACGGGGAATGAAAAACTGTTTTTT. Full variable domain (rest looked up from reference TRBV28 and TRBJ1-4): DVKVTQSSRYLVKRTGEKVFLECVQDMDHENMFWYRQDPGLGLRLIYFSYDVKMKEKGDIPEGYSVSREKKERFSLILESASTNQTSMYLCASSLEAATGNEKLFFGSGTQLSVL.

The chain recombines TRBV11-2 with TRBJ1-1; D gene unclear. Germline CDR1 SGHAT, CDR2 FQNNGV. Trimming shortened V by 0 bases and J by 1 base, and 9 bases separated the two germline ends. The length of the CDR3 is 15 residues. CDR3 sequence (DNA): TGTGCCAGCAGCTTAGAGGCACAAACGAACACTGAAGCTTTCTTT. This codes for CASSLEAQTNTEAFF.

V is TRBV5-5 and J is TRBJ1-1; D is unclear. Trimming stripped 0 bases from V and 3 bases from J, with 9 bases between. This CDR3 spans 14 amino acids. CDR1 and CDR2 (germline): SGHKS, YYEKEE (reference sequence). The CDR3 sequence: CASSLVISDTEAFF. CDR3 in DNA: TGTGCCAGCAGCTTGGTTATTTCGGACACTGAAGCTTTCTTT.

J is TRBJ1-2 and V is TRBV27; 7 bases match TRBD1. The CDR3 runs 17 residues. Germline V gene sequence: CDR1 MNHEY, CDR2 SMNVEV (reference sequence). After removal of 8 bases from V and 0 bases from J, the junction contained 15 bases not matched to a gene. Here the CDR3 reads CASFSPIFGTANYGYTF. The CDR3 DNA sequence: TGTGCCAGCTTCTCCCCCATCTTCGGGACAGCTAACTATGGCTACACCTTC.

The chain couples TRBV5-8 to TRBJ1-5; no definite D call. The CDR3 sequence is 15 residues long. The V gene lost 0 bases and the J gene lost 5 bases, with 12 bases spanning the gap. The germline V gene has CDR1 SGHTS and CDR2 YDEGEE. CDR3 protein: CASSLGGLLDQPQHF. The CDR3 DNA reads as TGTGCCAGCAGCTTGGGAGGGTTGCTCGATCAGCCCCAGCATTTT.

The chain is built from TRBV12-3 or TRBV12-4 and TRBJ2-1; D remains unclear. Between the trimmed V and J ends, which lost 2 bases and 7 bases, there was a span of 3 bases. The CDR3 is made up of 11 amino acids. This CDR3 reads CASSLRNEQFF. CDR3 in DNA: TGTGCCAGCAGTTTAAGAAATGAGCAGTTCTTC.

The chain uses TRBV11-2 and TRBJ2-2; D unclear. V lost 5 bases, J lost 3 bases, and 16 bases lay in between. The CDR3 has 16 amino acids. Germline CDR1 SGHAT, CDR2 FQNNGV. CDR3 amino acids: CASSPARRVDTGELFF. As DNA, the CDR3 is TGTGCCAGCAGCCCCGCACGGCGTGTCGACACCGGGGAGCTGTTTTTT.

The gene calls are TRBV27 and TRBJ1-4, with a tentative D call TRBD1 (6 bases). In germline, CDR1 is MNHEY, CDR2 SMNVEV (reference sequence). The CDR3 spans 13 residues. V was pared by 6 bases and J by 14 bases, with 19 bases between. CDR3 nucleotides: TGTGCCAGCAGACAACAGGGAAGAGAGCGTCTGTTTTTT. Its translation is CASRQQGRERLFF.

The chain links TRBV30 to TRBJ1-1; D may be TRBD1 (5 bases). This CDR3 has 15 amino acids. Trimming removed 2 bases from V and 3 bases from J, with 16 bases in between. In germline, CDR1 is GTSNPN, CDR2 SVGIG (reference sequence). The CDR3 bases are TGTGCCTGGAGTTCATACGGGGGAGGGTACACTGAAGCTTTCTTT. Protein sequence: CAWSSYGGGYTEAFF.

In the case of this clone: Other nucleotide sequences from this sample produce the same CDR3. The chain uses TRBV10-3 and TRBJ1-4; D not resolved. Germline V gene data show CDR1 as ENHRY and CDR2 as SYGVKD. The CDR3 length is 15 residues. The V end was cut by 3 bases, the J end by 0 bases, with 8 bases between. For the CDR3, the DNA is TGTGCCATCAGTGAAAGCGGGGCAACTAATGAAAAACTGTTTTTT. Its translation: CAISESGATNEKLFF.

CDR3 nucleotides: TGTGCCAGCCGGGGACAAAAGCTGAATCAGCCCCAGCATTTT. It specifies CASRGQKLNQPQHF. The rearrangement uses TRBV6-5 and TRBJ1-5; D is possibly TRBD1 (6 bases). This CDR3 region has 14 residues. V was pared by 8 bases and J by 4 bases, with 15 bases between. Germline values: CDR1 MNHEY, CDR2 SVGAGI.

The J gene is TRBJ2-2, the V gene TRBV9; D call uncertain. The CDR3 consists of 17 residues. Germline CDR1 reads SGDLS; CDR2 reads YYNGEE. The V and J ends lost 0 bases and 0 bases respectively, with 12 bases between them. CDR3 coding DNA: TGTGCCAGCAGCGTAGGTCTATCGGTTTCGAACACCGGGGAGCTGTTTTTT. As protein: CASSVGLSVSNTGELFF.

The genes are TRBV10-3 and TRBJ2-3; D is unclear. The CDR3 contains 12 residues. V shed 2 bases and J shed 4 bases, with 4 bases lying between them. CDR1 and CDR2 (germline): ENHRY, SYGVKD. In DNA, the CDR3 is TGTGCCATCAGTGAGGGGGCAGATACGCAGTATTTT. This encodes CAISEGADTQYF.

V is TRBV3-1 (or the pseudogene TRBV3-2) and J is TRBJ1-2; D ambiguous. The CDR3 runs to 15 residues. The germline CDR1 and CDR2 sequences are LGHDT and YNNKEL (reference sequence). V was shortened by 4 bases and J by 2 bases, with 14 bases between the two germline ends. CDR3 protein: CASSPRGGGNYGYTF. The CDR3 nucleotides read TGTGCCAGCAGCCCCCGGGGTGGTGGAAACTATGGCTACACCTTC.

J is TRBJ1-4 and V is TRBV5-6; D ambiguous. CDR1 and CDR2 (germline): SGHDT, YYEEEE. V gave up 5 bases and J gave up 4 bases, with 9 bases separating them. The CDR3 loop spans 13 amino acids. The CDR3 nucleotides are TGTGCCAGCAGGGACTACCATAATGAAAAACTGTTTTTT. Protein product: CASRDYHNEKLFF.

This sequence joins TRBV11-2 and TRBJ2-2; D might be TRBD1 or TRBD2, each matching 5 bases. The CDR3 has 15 amino acids. Trimming took 5 bases from V and 1 from J, leaving 11 bases between them. In germline, CDR1 is SGHAT, CDR2 FQNNGV. The CDR3: CASSPQRGNTGELFF. The CDR3 DNA reads TGTGCCAGCAGCCCCCAGAGGGGGAACACCGGGGAGCTGTTTTTT. Filled out from reference TRBV11-2 and TRBJ2-2, the complete variable domain reads EAGVAQSPRYKIIEKRQSVAFWCNPISGHATLYWYQQILGQGPKLLIQFQNNGVVDDSQLPKDRFSAERLKGVDSTLKIQPAKLEDSAVYLCASSPQRGNTGELFFGEGSRLTVL.

This clone came up a few times. The chain couples TRBV2 to TRBJ2-3; 7 bases match TRBD1. The CDR3 sequence is 14 residues long. Germline V gives CDR1 SNHLY, CDR2 FYNNEI. J was trimmed by 8 bases and V by 6 bases; bases with no gene match: 11. CDR3 coding DNA: TGTGCCAGCAGAGGGGGCGTACTAGAAGGTACGCAGTATTTT. Translated, it gives CASRGGVLEGTQYF. The full variable domain, with the rest looked up from reference TRBV2 and TRBJ2-3, is EPEVTQTPSHQVTQMGQEVILRCVPISNHLYFYWYRQILGQKVEFLVSFYNNEISEKSEIFDDQFSVERPDGSNFTLKIRSTKLEDSAMYFCASRGGVLEGTQYFGPGTRLTVL.